This T cell receptor beta chain was documented in a study of PD-L1 blockade in urothelial cancer. Time point given: peripheral blood 6 weeks after treatment start. The germline V gene has CDR1 SEHNR and CDR2 FQNEAQ (reference sequence). V lost 5 bases and J 3 bases, leaving 14 bases between the germline ends. The CDR3 is 14 residues long. Profiling relied on immunoSEQ multiplex PCR, and the TCRdb table lists in-frame clones only, not all of them. The table includes 95,000 to 130,000 clones, approximately 90% detected once. V usage is TRBV7-9 and J usage is TRBJ2-7; D perhaps matches TRBD2 (6 bases). This clonotype was sampled from a man aged 55-75 years with urothelial cancer. The sequences come from PBMCs, collected around atezolizumab (anti-PD-L1) treatment. DNA of the CDR3: TGTGCCAGCAGCCGCGGCCAGGGAGGCTACGAGCAGTACTTC. It is translated as CASSRGQGGYEQYF.